This is a list of T cell receptor beta chains from one sample in a study of regulatory T cells in long-lasting Graves disease. Each CDR3 protein is one row after TCRdb ran MiXCR on the multiplex PCR reads. The data show about 470,000 distinct CDR3 sequences, with less than 25% seen just once and under 9% held by the top ten. Material: peripheral blood mononuclear cells (PBMCs), obtained when the disease was refractory, from a patient treated with antithyroid drugs. These receptors came from a female donor with Graves disease. The CDR3 runs from the conserved cysteine through the conserved F or W. The order of the fields is D gene, J gene, V gene, clone size, CDR3 DNA, CDR3 protein. The D gene is left open where the match is weak. Rows may omit the clone size; those that give it use once, few, many or a size class.

-,TRBJ2-5,TRBV3-1,-,TGTGCCAGCAGCCACCGGGGCAGCCAGCGGAAAGAGACCCAGTACTTC,CASSHRGSQRKETQYF
TRBD2,TRBJ2-7,TRBV29-1,many,TGCAGCGTTGGACTAGCGGGAGTCTACGAGCAGTACTTC,CSVGLAGVYEQYF
TRBD2,TRBJ2-5,TRBV20-1,few,TGCAGTGCTAGAGGGGGACTAGCGGGAGAGACCCAGTACTTC,CSARGGLAGETQYF
-,TRBJ2-2,TRBV7-3,few,TGTGCCAGCAGTAAGGGGGGGTCGAACACCGGGGAGCTGTTTTTT,CASSKGGSNTGELFF
TRBD1,TRBJ1-2,TRBV24-1,-,TGTGCCACCAGTGCCAACGGGGTCAGGGGGTTCTATGGCTACACCTTC,CATSANGVRGFYGYTF
TRBD2,TRBJ2-7,TRBV3-1,few,TGTGCCAGCAGCCAAGAGGGACTAGCGGGCTACGAGCAGTACTTC,CASSQEGLAGYEQYF
TRBD2,TRBJ2-3,TRBV7-7,few,TGTGCTAGCAGCTTAGGCGCGGGGGAGCGCACAGATACGCAGTATTTT,CASSLGAGERTDTQYF
TRBD1,TRBJ2-6,TRBV28,-,TGTGCCAGCAGTTTCACCGGGACAGGGCATACCAACGTCCTGACTTTC,CASSFTGTGHTNVLTF
-,TRBJ2-2,TRBV19,few,TGTGCCAGTAGTATGGGACCTAAGGTATCGAACACCGGGGAGCTGTTTTTT,CASSMGPKVSNTGELFF
-,TRBJ2-1,TRBV11-2,-,TGTGCCAGCAGCTTGGTCCTCGCCAATGAGCAGTTCTTC,CASSLVLANEQFF
-,TRBJ1-4,TRBV13,many,TGTGCCAGCAGCTTAGGGGGGCTCGGTGAAAAACTGTTTTTT,CASSLGGLGEKLFF
-,TRBJ1-1,TRBV9,-,TGTGCCAGCAGCCTCGGCCCGGGACAGAACACTGAAGCTTTCTTT,CASSLGPGQNTEAFF
-,TRBJ2-3,TRBV30,-,TGTGCCTGGAGTGTACAAATAGCGGATACGCAGTATTTT,CAWSVQIADTQYF
TRBD1,TRBJ1-5,TRBV10-3,-,TGTGCCATCAGTGAGGGCAGGGGGGGCCAGCCCCAGCATTTT,CAISEGRGGQPQHF
TRBD1,TRBJ2-5,TRBV9,many,TGTGCCAGCAGCGCGTTACAGGGGCGAGGGCAAGAGACCCAGTACTTC,CASSALQGRGQETQYF
-,TRBJ2-7,TRBV7-9,-,TGTGCCAGCAGCCCCAGGCTCACCGACGAGCAGTACTTC,CASSPRLTDEQYF
-,TRBJ2-7,TRBV9,-,TGTGCCAGCAGCCCAGGTAGTGACTCCTACGCGGAGCAGTACTTC,CASSPGSDSYAEQYF
-,TRBJ1-1,TRBV5-1,-,TGCGCCAGCAGCTTTAACCTGAGGGCCACTGAAGCTTTCTTT,CASSFNLRATEAFF